The clone carrying this T cell receptor beta chain showed up just once. Seattle patients were enrolled while actively infected and followed longitudinally. Authors' analysis steps: Estimation of nucleated cell counts relied on the amplification of reference gene primers. Sequenced by immunoSEQ multiplex PCR; TCRdb stores in-frame clones only, minus some. V and J calls and clone size are those listed in that table; D and trimming were worked out from the DNA. In the table there are 250,000 to 300,000 clones, 91% of which are singletons. The source of the sample is a study of blood T cell repertoires in COVID-19. Study in general: Material from acute and convalescent COVID-19 was sourced from the United States, Italy and Spain. Sources were T cells, B-cell-depleted T cells, or PBMCs; the material itself was cDNA or gDNA.

V trimming: 1 base; J trimming: 2 bases; junction bases outside the gene matches: 11. This CDR3 spans 17 amino acids. Germline V gene lookup returns CDR1 LGHDT and CDR2 YNNKEL (reference sequence). The V call is TRBV3-1 (or the pseudogene TRBV3-2), the J call TRBJ2-7; TRBD2 aligns across 7 bases. The TCR comes from a woman younger than 45 with COVID-19, enrolled during active disease. The sequencing sample was made of peripheral blood. The CDR3 DNA follows: TGTGCCAGCAGCCAAGGCCGTCCGCTAGCGGCAACCTACGAGCAGTACTTC. Translation: CASSQGRPLAATYEQYF.